Listed below are T cell receptor beta chains from one sample, sequenced in a study of cytomegalovirus exposure and HLA in healthy donors. Sequenced by immunoSEQ multiplex PCR; TCRdb stores in-frame clones only, minus some. The sample has roughly 250,000 clones, roughly 86% seen once. The sequencing input was PBMCs. The source is a woman aged 40 to 50 in good health and CMV-seropositive. Each CDR3 is given with its conserved first and last residue. The order of the fields is D gene, clone size, J gene, V gene, CDR3 DNA, CDR3 protein. D genes are given only for firm matches. Size values are once, few and many counts, or a class for expanded clones, and some rows have none.

d_call: TRBD2
clone_size: -
j_call: TRBJ2-7
v_call: TRBV5-1
cdr3_nt: TGCGCCAGCAGCCCTCGGACTAGCGGGATAAACTCCTACGAGCAGTACTTC
cdr3_aa: CASSPRTSGINSYEQYF

d_call: -
clone_size: -
j_call: TRBJ1-2
v_call: TRBV30
cdr3_nt: TGTGCCTGGAGTACGCAGGCAACAACAGATGGCTACACCTTC
cdr3_aa: CAWSTQATTDGYTF

d_call: -
clone_size: -
j_call: TRBJ2-7
v_call: TRBV12-1
cdr3_nt: TGTGCCAGCAGCGCAACCACTAGCGGGAGGGCCCCCTACGAGCAGTACTTC
cdr3_aa: CASSATTSGRAPYEQYF

d_call: TRBD2
clone_size: -
j_call: TRBJ2-7
v_call: TRBV7-8
cdr3_nt: TGTGCCAGCAGCTTAACCCGCGGGAGCGGGTACGAGCAGTACTTC
cdr3_aa: CASSLTRGSGYEQYF

d_call: -
clone_size: -
j_call: TRBJ2-3
v_call: TRBV4-2
cdr3_nt: TGTGCCAGCAGCCAAGAAGCCCCAGATACGCAGTATTTT
cdr3_aa: CASSQEAPDTQYF

d_call: TRBD2
clone_size: -
j_call: TRBJ2-5
v_call: TRBV15
cdr3_nt: TGTGCCACCAGCAGAGTTGGCGGGAGGGCCCTCGGGGAGACCCAGTACTTC
cdr3_aa: CATSRVGGRALGETQYF

d_call: TRBD1
clone_size: -
j_call: TRBJ1-1
v_call: TRBV2
cdr3_nt: TGTGCCAGCAGTGAAAACAGGGGAATCGGCACTGAAGCTTTCTTT
cdr3_aa: CASSENRGIGTEAFF

d_call: TRBD1
clone_size: -
j_call: TRBJ1-4
v_call: TRBV19
cdr3_nt: TGTGCCAGTACCCCTGGGGACAGAGCAGGGGTTAGGCTGTTTTTT
cdr3_aa: CASTPGDRAGVRLFF

d_call: -
clone_size: -
j_call: TRBJ1-2
v_call: TRBV10-3
cdr3_nt: TGTGCCATCCGGGGGGAGTCCTATGGCTACACCTTC
cdr3_aa: CAIRGESYGYTF

d_call: -
clone_size: -
j_call: TRBJ1-3
v_call: TRBV2
cdr3_nt: TGTGCCAGCAGTGCAGACCGGGCTGGAAACACCATATATTTT
cdr3_aa: CASSADRAGNTIYF

d_call: -
clone_size: -
j_call: TRBJ1-2
v_call: TRBV6-5
cdr3_nt: TGTGCCAGCAGTCGGGGGGACGGAATTAACTATGGCTACACCTTC
cdr3_aa: CASSRGDGINYGYTF

d_call: -
clone_size: -
j_call: TRBJ2-3
v_call: TRBV7-6
cdr3_nt: TGTGCCAGCAGCTTAGGAGCCAGCACAGATACGCAGTATTTT
cdr3_aa: CASSLGASTDTQYF

d_call: TRBD1
clone_size: -
j_call: TRBJ2-3
v_call: TRBV10-3
cdr3_nt: TGTGCCATCAGGTCCCCCTTGACAGGGGCAGGAGATACGCAGTATTTT
cdr3_aa: CAIRSPLTGAGDTQYF

d_call: TRBD2
clone_size: once
j_call: TRBJ2-5
v_call: TRBV4-3
cdr3_nt: TGCGCCAGCAGCCAAGATTGGACTAGCGGGAGGGAGTCTACATCGGAGACCCAGTACTTC
cdr3_aa: CASSQDWTSGRESTSETQYF

d_call: TRBD1
clone_size: once
j_call: TRBJ1-2
v_call: TRBV19
cdr3_nt: TGTGCCAGTAGTATCGGACCGGACAGGCGCTATGGCTACACCTTC
cdr3_aa: CASSIGPDRRYGYTF

d_call: -
clone_size: -
j_call: TRBJ2-3
v_call: TRBV29-1
cdr3_nt: TGCAGCGCCTCGGGGACTGGGATAGCAGATACGCAGTATTTT
cdr3_aa: CSASGTGIADTQYF

d_call: -
clone_size: few
j_call: TRBJ1-5
v_call: TRBV28
cdr3_nt: TGTGCCAGCAGTTTATTCGGCAGGGCGCCGAGAAATAGCAATCAGCCCCAGCATTTT
cdr3_aa: CASSLFGRAPRNSNQPQHF

d_call: -
clone_size: -
j_call: TRBJ2-2
v_call: TRBV10-3
cdr3_nt: TGTGCCATCAGTGAGTCGACTAGTCTTGGGGAGCTGTTTTTT
cdr3_aa: CAISESTSLGELFF

d_call: TRBD2
clone_size: -
j_call: TRBJ2-5
v_call: TRBV9
cdr3_nt: TGTGCCAGCAGCGTAAGCCTAGCGGAAGAGACCCAGTACTTC
cdr3_aa: CASSVSLAEETQYF

d_call: -
clone_size: -
j_call: TRBJ2-2
v_call: TRBV5-1
cdr3_nt: TGCGCCAGCAGCTCAGGGCCCCTCACCGGGGAGCTGTTTTTT
cdr3_aa: CASSSGPLTGELFF

d_call: TRBD1
clone_size: -
j_call: TRBJ1-1
v_call: TRBV28
cdr3_nt: TGTGCCAGCTGGGGACAGGGACTTACGGGGAGAGCTTTCTTT
cdr3_aa: CASWGQGLTGRAFF

d_call: -
clone_size: -
j_call: TRBJ2-1
v_call: TRBV11-2
cdr3_nt: TGTGCCAGCAGCCCCTTCGGGATAAGCAATGAGCAGTTCTTC
cdr3_aa: CASSPFGISNEQFF

d_call: TRBD2
clone_size: -
j_call: TRBJ2-3
v_call: TRBV28
cdr3_nt: TGTGCCACCGGGACTAGCGGGAGAATCGGCACAGATACGCAGTATTTT
cdr3_aa: CATGTSGRIGTDTQYF

d_call: -
clone_size: -
j_call: TRBJ2-7
v_call: TRBV25-1
cdr3_nt: TGTGCCAGCAGTGATTATAGGACTATAAGCTCCTACGAGCAGTACTTC
cdr3_aa: CASSDYRTISSYEQYF

d_call: TRBD1
clone_size: -
j_call: TRBJ1-1
v_call: TRBV27
cdr3_nt: TGTGCCACCGGAATACAGGGGCGGAACACTGAAGCTTTCTTT
cdr3_aa: CATGIQGRNTEAFF